This entry is about one TCR beta chain. These data belong to a study of blood T cell repertoires in COVID-19. In the study overall: Sources were T cells, B-cell-depleted T cells, or PBMCs; the material itself was cDNA or gDNA.

In assigning cohorts, the study relied on participant-reported clinical history. In the authors' methods: Reference gene primer amplification yielded estimated nucleated cell counts. TCRdb keeps only in-frame clones here, not all; method: immunoSEQ multiplex PCR. That table gives V, J and clone size, and the DNA gave D and trimming. The sample shows more than 350,000 clones, about 88% of them seen only once. Material for sequencing was PBMCs or T cells enriched from blood (not recorded which). This TCR derives from a woman younger than 35 who had been exposed to COVID-19.

The CDR3 bases are TGCGCCAGCAGAGTGGGGGCGGGGGGGCCAGATACGCAGTATTTT. Its translation is CASRVGAGGPDTQYF. The chain is built from TRBV4-1 and TRBJ2-3; 9 nucleotides agree with TRBD2. V dropped 6 bases and J dropped 4; count of bases not matched to a gene: 8. Germline CDR1 is MGHRA and CDR2 is YSYEKL. The length of the CDR3 is 15 residues.